This TCR beta chain is drawn from a study of T cell repertoires in cytomegalovirus infection. Study details: CMV infection together with matching HLA type was indicated by public TCR beta signatures.

Germline V gene sequence: CDR1 DFQATT, CDR2 SNEGSKA (reference sequence). Unmatched junction bases numbered 3, after V lost 0 bases and J lost 1 base. The CDR3 runs 15 residues. TCRdb re-derived calls from the reads in MiXCR, one entry per CDR3 protein. The profile covers 300,000 or so distinct CDR3 sequences, with about 9.1% appearing a single time and around 2.4% taken by the ten largest. There are a few counts of this clonotype. Its antigen is unidentified. Study-wide findings and caveats: HLA-C-restricted TCR beta clonotypes specific for CMV led the ex vivo response.

What was sequenced was PBMCs. The chain recombines TRBV20-1 with TRBJ2-5; TRBD1 aligns across 9 bases. The source is a human donor in good health (CMV status not recorded). Some clones in this sample may be carry-over from other donors' samples. The CDR3 DNA reads TGCAGTGCTAGAGATGGACAGGGGATCCAAGAGACCCAGTACTTC. Protein product: CSARDGQGIQETQYF.